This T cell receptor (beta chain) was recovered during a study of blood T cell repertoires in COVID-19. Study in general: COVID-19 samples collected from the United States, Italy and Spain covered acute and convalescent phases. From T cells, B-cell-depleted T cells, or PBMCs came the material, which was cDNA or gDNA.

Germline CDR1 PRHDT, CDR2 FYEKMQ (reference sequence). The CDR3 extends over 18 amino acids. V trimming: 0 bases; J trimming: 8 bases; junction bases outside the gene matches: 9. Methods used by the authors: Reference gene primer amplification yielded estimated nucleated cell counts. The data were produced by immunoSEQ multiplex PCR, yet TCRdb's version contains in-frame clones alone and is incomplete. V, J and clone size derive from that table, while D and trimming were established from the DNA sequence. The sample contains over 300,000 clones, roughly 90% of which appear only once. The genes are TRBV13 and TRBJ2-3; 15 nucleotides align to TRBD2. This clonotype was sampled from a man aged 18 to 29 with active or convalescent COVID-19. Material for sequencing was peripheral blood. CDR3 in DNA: TGTGCCAGCAGCTTAGGCCTCTGGACTAGCGGGGGGGCCGTTACGCAGTATTTT. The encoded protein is CASSLGLWTSGGAVTQYF.